The 26 T cell receptor beta chains given below trace back to one sample, sequenced in a study of beta chain features in type 1 diabetes. Study results and limitations: Shorter TCRB CDR3s, moderately but significantly so, were found in Type 1 diabetes patients in all four CD4+ subsets.

Their antigens remain unidentified. Reverse transcription of all isolated RNA meant that expressed TCRB transcripts were sequenced. Some clones are missing from TCRdb's copy, which holds only in-frame ones; the method was immunoSEQ multiplex PCR. Among 330,000 or so clones listed, 10% to 15% were seen once. Sequenced input: naive CD4+ T cells from blood. These receptors were collected from a woman aged 18-35 years with type 1 diabetes.

The CDR3 region is CASSQQGTNIQYF. CDR3 nucleotides: TGTGCCAGCAGCCAGCAGGGGACGAACATTCAGTACTTC. The chain recombines TRBV7-2 with TRBJ2-4; perhaps TRBD1 as D (6 bases). This CDR3 spans 13 amino acids. CDR1 and CDR2 (germline): SGHTA, FQGNSA. The V end lost 5 bases, the J end lost 7 bases, and 12 bases lay between the germline ends.

This clone was observed a handful of times. This chain's CDR3 is CASSITGTGYSYEQYF. The CDR3 DNA reads as TGTGCCAGTAGTATCACCGGGACAGGTTACTCCTACGAGCAGTACTTC. The genes are TRBV19 and TRBJ2-7; 8 nucleotides match TRBD1. The CDR3 consists of 16 residues. V trimming: 3 bases; J trimming: 0 bases; junction bases outside the gene matches: 7. Germline V gene lookup returns CDR1 LNHDA and CDR2 SQIVND (reference sequence).

The chain joins TRBV28 to TRBJ2-5; D call uncertain. Trimming shortened V by 6 bases and J by 9 bases, and 14 bases separated the two germline ends. Germline V lookup: CDR1 MDHEN, CDR2 SYDVKM. The CDR3 extends over 12 amino acids. The CDR3 DNA sequence: TGTGCCAGCAGACCTCCTAATTACGCCCAGTACTTC. This translates into CASRPPNYAQYF.

The table lists this clone with a few counts. The chain is built from TRBV15 and TRBJ2-5; D not certain. The CDR3 is 14 residues long. V was shortened by 1 base and J by 4 bases, with 10 bases between the two germline ends. Per germline, CDR1 LNHNV and CDR2 YYDKDF (reference sequence). The CDR3 sequence: CATSRGPAAETQYF. The CDR3 DNA reads TGTGCCACCAGCAGAGGGCCCGCCGCAGAGACCCAGTACTTC.

This chain uses TRBV13 with TRBJ2-7; 8 bases are shared with TRBD1. The CDR3 covers 14 residues. Trimming removed 5 bases from V and 3 bases from J; junction bases left unmatched: 6. Germline values: CDR1 PRHDT, CDR2 FYEKMQ (reference sequence). CDR3 residues: CASSARDRSYEQYF. The CDR3 bases are TGTGCCAGCAGCGCCCGGGACAGGAGCTACGAGCAGTACTTC.

This clone was detected a few times. This chain links TRBV5-1 with TRBJ2-3, with 9 bases aligning to TRBD1. V lost 4 bases, J lost 2 bases, and 5 bases stayed unmatched. Germline assignment: CDR1 SGHRS and CDR2 YFSETQ. This CDR3 region has 15 residues. The CDR3 bases are TGCGCCAGCAGCGGGGGACAGGGCCCCACAGATACGCAGTATTTT. Translated: CASSGGQGPTDTQYF.

The V gene is TRBV29-1, the J gene TRBJ2-5, with a possible D match to TRBD1 (5 bases). The J call could be wrong; TRBJ2-7 is a better fit for the DNA end. CDR3 length: 12 amino acids. Germline loops: CDR1 SQVTM, CDR2 ANQGSEA. DNA of the CDR3: TGCAGCGTTGGGAGACAGACCTACGAGCAGTACTTC. Encoded protein: CSVGRQTYEQYF.

The chain is built from TRBV9 and TRBJ2-7; D ambiguous. The V gene's germline CDR1 is SGDLS and CDR2 YYNGEE. V was cut by 4 bases and J by 2 bases, with 13 bases left in between. The CDR3 spans 14 residues. CDR3 nucleotides: TGTGCCAGCAGCCCAACGTCAGAAGCCTACGAGCAGTACTTC. Translation: CASSPTSEAYEQYF.

This chain connects TRBV25-1 to TRBJ2-3; D gene uncertain. Germline CDR1 is MGHDK and CDR2 is SYGVNS. This CDR3 has 13 amino acids. Trimming stripped 0 bases from V and 2 bases from J, with 3 bases between. CDR3 in DNA: TGTGCCAGCAGTGAATATTACACAGATACGCAGTATTTT. The encoded protein is CASSEYYTDTQYF.

The J gene is TRBJ2-1, the V gene TRBV4-1, with D possibly TRBD2 on 5 matching bases. V was clipped by 1 base and J by 5 bases, with 12 bases between them. This CDR3 region has 15 residues. Germline V gives CDR1 MGHRA, CDR2 YSYEKL. The CDR3 nucleotides read TGCGCCAGCAGCCAAGCTCCCGCGGGCAACAATGAGCAGTTCTTC. It encodes CASSQAPAGNNEQFF.

A few counts support this clone. The V gene is TRBV7-8, the J gene TRBJ1-5; D unresolved. V was pared by 5 bases and J by 9 bases, with 11 bases between. The germline V gene encodes CDR1 SGHVS and CDR2 FQNEAQ. This CDR3 region has 12 residues. The CDR3 loop reads CASSPSAGPQHF. The CDR3 DNA sequence: TGTGCCAGCAGCCCCTCCGCGGGGCCCCAGCATTTT.

This chain connects TRBV11-2 to TRBJ2-7, with 11 bases lining up with TRBD2. J lost 3 bases, V lost 5 bases, and 6 bases had no gene match. The germline V gene encodes CDR1 SGHAT and CDR2 FQNNGV. The length of the CDR3 is 15 residues. For the CDR3, the DNA is TGTGCCAGCAGCCGCTACGGGACTAGCGGCTACGAGCAGTACTTC. Amino acids: CASSRYGTSGYEQYF.

The chain employs TRBV11-2 and TRBJ2-7; TRBD1 matches at 8 bases. J gave up 3 bases and V 5 bases, and 6 bases lay outside the gene matches. Germline values: CDR1 SGHAT, CDR2 FQNNGV. The CDR3 consists of 14 residues. CDR3 nucleotide sequence: TGTGCCAGCAGCCAATACACAGGGGGCTACGAGCAGTACTTC. Encoded protein: CASSQYTGGYEQYF.

This clone has only a few counts. The rearrangement joins TRBV23-1 to TRBJ2-5, with 11 bases matching TRBD2. TRBV23-1 is sorted into the ORF group, with uncertain function. CDR3 length: 17 residues. V was pared by 2 bases and J by 4 bases, with 9 bases of the junction left unmatched. The CDR3 DNA sequence: TGCGCCAGCAGTCAAGCCTTGGCTAGCGGGAGGTCAGAGACCCAGTACTTC. This sequence encodes CASSQALASGRSETQYF.

The CDR3 DNA is TGTGCCAGCAGCACCCTGAGAGGGAAAACAGATACGCAGTATTTT. It codes for CASSTLRGKTDTQYF. The chain carries TRBV7-2 and TRBJ2-3; D possibly corresponds to TRBD2 (5 bases). The germline V gene encodes CDR1 SGHTA and CDR2 FQGNSA. This CDR3 spans 15 amino acids. V was cut by 5 bases and J by 3 bases, with 15 bases left in between.

In this sample, this clone turned up a few times. The rearrangement links TRBV18 to TRBJ2-1, with a possible D match to TRBD2 (5 bases). Germline-derived CDR1 and CDR2 are KGHSH and LQKENI. CDR3 length equals 15 residues. V lost 2 bases, J lost 0 bases, and 8 bases lay in between. The CDR3 sequence: CASSPSGSSYNEQFF. CDR3 bases: TGTGCCAGCTCACCAAGCGGAAGCTCCTACAATGAGCAGTTCTTC.

This chain connects TRBV7-9 to TRBJ2-5; TRBD2 is a possible D gene (7 bases). The V and J ends lost 7 bases and 4 bases respectively, with 19 bases between them. The CDR3 has 15 residues. Germline-derived CDR1 and CDR2 are SEHNR and FQNEAQ (reference sequence). The CDR3 DNA sequence: TGTGCCAGCACCCTGGGGGGGCGGCGAGGAGAGACCCAGTACTTC. Encoded protein: CASTLGGRRGETQYF.

The rearrangement joins TRBV28 to TRBJ2-7; 10 nucleotides agree with TRBD1. J was trimmed by 0 bases and V by 4 bases; bases with no gene match: 0. The CDR3 runs 14 residues. From germline, CDR1 is MDHEN and CDR2 SYDVKM. The CDR3 here is CASSWTGGSYEQYF. CDR3 nucleotides: TGTGCCAGCAGTTGGACAGGGGGCTCCTACGAGCAGTACTTC.

The V call is TRBV5-8, the J call TRBJ1-1; D remains ambiguous. The germline V gene encodes CDR1 SGHTS and CDR2 YDEGEE. The CDR3 spans 11 residues. The V gene lost 10 bases and the J gene lost 5 bases, with 12 bases spanning the gap. The CDR3 DNA is TGTGCCTGGCTACGGGTGACTGAAGCTTTCTTT. Translation gives CAWLRVTEAFF.

This clone was seen only a few times. The chain employs TRBV7-2 and TRBJ2-1, with TRBD2 identical over 8 bases. This CDR3 contains 15 residues. Germline loops: CDR1 SGHTA, CDR2 FQGNSA. The ends lost 1 base at V and 5 bases at J; junction bases unmatched: 4. CDR3 DNA sequence: TGTGCCAGCAGCTTAGGTACTAGCGGAAACAATGAGCAGTTCTTC. Encoded protein: CASSLGTSGNNEQFF.

The chain combines TRBV7-9 with TRBJ2-4; 13 bases are shared with TRBD2. Germline lookup yields CDR1 SEHNR and CDR2 FQNEAQ (reference sequence). CDR3 length: 15 residues. With 5 bases clipped from V and 8 bases from J, the junction kept 6 bases outside the gene matches. CDR3 DNA: TGTGCCAGCAGCCCGGGACTAGCGGGGACATACATTCAGTACTTC. It specifies CASSPGLAGTYIQYF.

A few counts support this clone. The V call is TRBV4-2, the J call TRBJ2-7; 7 nucleotides match TRBD1. The CDR3 contains 14 residues. V shed 2 bases and J 3 bases; nucleotides not matched to a gene: 4. Per germline, CDR1 LGHNA and CDR2 YNFKEQ. The chain's CDR3 is CASSQPGQSYEQYF. CDR3 DNA: TGTGCCAGCAGCCAACCGGGACAGAGCTACGAGCAGTACTTC.

The chain has TRBV7-8 and TRBJ1-1, with 10 bases that match TRBD1. Germline V gene lookup returns CDR1 SGHVS and CDR2 FQNEAQ. The CDR3 consists of 16 residues. After removal of 3 bases from V and 4 bases from J, the junction contained 8 bases not matched to a gene. Here the CDR3 DNA reads TGTGCCAGCAGCTTTAGACCGGACAGGGGGGCCACTGAAGCTTTCTTT. Translating gives CASSFRPDRGATEAFF. The full variable domain, completed using reference TRBV7-8 and TRBJ1-1, is GAGVSQSPRYKVAKRGQDVALRCDPISGHVSLFWYQQALGQGPEFLTYFQNEAQLDKSGLPSDRFFAERPEGSVSTLKIQRTQQEDSAVYLCASSFRPDRGATEAFFGQGTRLTVV.

The chain combines TRBV25-1 with TRBJ2-7; 8 bases align to TRBD2. The CDR3 totals 15 residues. CDR1 and CDR2 from the germline V gene are MGHDK and SYGVNS. With 4 bases clipped from V and 1 base from J, the junction kept 6 bases outside the gene matches. The CDR3 loop is CASSGTSGPSYEQYF. The DNA of the CDR3 is TGTGCCAGCAGTGGTACTAGCGGCCCATCCTACGAGCAGTACTTC.

This clone was found a few times. This sequence joins TRBV5-1 and TRBJ2-5, with no clear D. V shed 6 bases and J shed 1 base, with 4 bases lying between them. This CDR3 contains 11 residues. Germline V gene sequence: CDR1 SGHRS, CDR2 YFSETQ. The CDR3 nucleotides read TGCGCCAGCACTATCCAAGAGACCCAGTACTTC. Its translation is CASTIQETQYF.

This clone was counted only a few times. The chain joins TRBV4-3 to TRBJ1-6; D is uncertain. This CDR3 contains 11 residues. With 4 bases removed from V and 12 bases from J, the gap between germline ends came to 7 bases. In germline, CDR1 is LGHNA, CDR2 YSLEER. CDR3 in DNA: TGCGCCAGCAGCCCCCTTTTACCCCTCCACTTT. This gives the protein CASSPLLPLHF.